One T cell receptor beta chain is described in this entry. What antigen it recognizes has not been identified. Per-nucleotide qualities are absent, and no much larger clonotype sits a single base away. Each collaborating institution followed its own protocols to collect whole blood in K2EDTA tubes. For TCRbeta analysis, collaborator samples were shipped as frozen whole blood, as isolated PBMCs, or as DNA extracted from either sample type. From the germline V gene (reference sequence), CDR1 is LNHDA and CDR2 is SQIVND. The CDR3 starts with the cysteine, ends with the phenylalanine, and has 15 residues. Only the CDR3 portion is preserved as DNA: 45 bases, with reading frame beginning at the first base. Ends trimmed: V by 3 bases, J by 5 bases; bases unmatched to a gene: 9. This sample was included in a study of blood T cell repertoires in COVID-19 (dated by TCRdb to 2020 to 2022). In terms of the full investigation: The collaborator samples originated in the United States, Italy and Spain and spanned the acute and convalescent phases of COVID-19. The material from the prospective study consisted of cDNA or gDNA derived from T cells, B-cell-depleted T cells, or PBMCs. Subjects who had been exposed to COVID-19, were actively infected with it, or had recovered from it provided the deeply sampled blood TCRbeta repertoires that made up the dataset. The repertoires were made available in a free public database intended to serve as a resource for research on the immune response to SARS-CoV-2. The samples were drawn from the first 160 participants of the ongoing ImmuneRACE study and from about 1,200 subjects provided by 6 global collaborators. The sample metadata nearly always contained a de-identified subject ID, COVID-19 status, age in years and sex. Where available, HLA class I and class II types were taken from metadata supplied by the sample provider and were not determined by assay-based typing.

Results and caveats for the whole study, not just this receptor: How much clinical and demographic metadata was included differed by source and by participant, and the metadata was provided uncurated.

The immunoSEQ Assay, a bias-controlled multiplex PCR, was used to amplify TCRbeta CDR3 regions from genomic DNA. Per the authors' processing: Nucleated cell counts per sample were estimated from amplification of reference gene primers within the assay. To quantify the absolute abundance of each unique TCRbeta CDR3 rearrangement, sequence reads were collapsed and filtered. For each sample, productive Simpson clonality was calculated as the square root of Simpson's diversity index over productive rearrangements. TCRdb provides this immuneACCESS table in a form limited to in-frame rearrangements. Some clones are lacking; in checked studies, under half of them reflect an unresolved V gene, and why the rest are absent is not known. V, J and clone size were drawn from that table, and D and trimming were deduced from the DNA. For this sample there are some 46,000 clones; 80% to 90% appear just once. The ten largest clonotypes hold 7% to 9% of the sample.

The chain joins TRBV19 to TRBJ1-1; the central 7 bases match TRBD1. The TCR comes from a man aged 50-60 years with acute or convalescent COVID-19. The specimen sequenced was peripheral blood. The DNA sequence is TGTGCCAGTAGTATCAGTGGGGACAGCGGTACTGAAGCTTTCTTT. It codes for CASSISGDSGTEAFF.